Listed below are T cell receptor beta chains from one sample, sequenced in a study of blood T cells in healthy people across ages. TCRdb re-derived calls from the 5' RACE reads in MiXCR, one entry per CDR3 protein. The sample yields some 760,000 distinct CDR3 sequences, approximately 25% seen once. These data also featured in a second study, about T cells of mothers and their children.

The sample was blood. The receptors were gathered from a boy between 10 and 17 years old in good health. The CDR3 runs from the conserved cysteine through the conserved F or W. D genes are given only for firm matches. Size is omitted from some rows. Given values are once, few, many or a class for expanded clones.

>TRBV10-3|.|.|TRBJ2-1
TGTGCCATCGGGGAAGACTACAATGAGCAGTTCTTC
CAIGEDYNEQFF
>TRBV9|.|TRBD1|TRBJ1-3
TGTGCCAGCAGCGCGGATCCCGGGACAGCAAGAAGAAACACCATATATTTT
CASSADPGTARRNTIYF
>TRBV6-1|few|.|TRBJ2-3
TGTGCCAGCTTGAAAAGCGGGCCTAGCACAGATACGCAGTATTTT
CASLKSGPSTDTQYF
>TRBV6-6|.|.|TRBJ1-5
TGTGCCAGCAGCTCTGGGACCTATAGCAATCAGCCCCAGCATTTT
CASSSGTYSNQPQHF
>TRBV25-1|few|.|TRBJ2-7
TGTGCCAGCACCGGGGGACGATCCTACGAGCAGTACTTC
CASTGGRSYEQYF
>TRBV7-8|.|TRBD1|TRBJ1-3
TGTGCCAGCAGCAAGGACAGGATCTCTGGAAACACCATATATTTT
CASSKDRISGNTIYF
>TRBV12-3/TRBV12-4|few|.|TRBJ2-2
TGTGCCAGCAGCGCGCGGCTTCACACCGGGGAGCTGTTTTTT
CASSARLHTGELFF
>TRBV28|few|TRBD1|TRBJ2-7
TGTGCCAGCAGTTTAAGGACAGGGGGCGTTGAGCAGTACTTC
CASSLRTGGVEQYF
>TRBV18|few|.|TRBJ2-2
TGTGCCAGCTCACAAATTCCGGACTTGAACACCGGGGAGCTGTTTTTT
CASSQIPDLNTGELFF
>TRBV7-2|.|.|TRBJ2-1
TGTGCCAGCAGCTTACTCGGGGTCGAGTACAATGAGCAGTTCTTC
CASSLLGVEYNEQFF
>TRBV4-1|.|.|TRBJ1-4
TGCGCCAGCAGCCGGACATTTAGGGTCGCGAATGAAAAACTGTTTTTT
CASSRTFRVANEKLFF
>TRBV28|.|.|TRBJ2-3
TGTGCCAGCAGTTTCTCAAACAGGGTTTTCTATGCAGATACGCAGTATTTT
CASSFSNRVFYADTQYF
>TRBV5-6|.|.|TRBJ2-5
TGTGCCAGCAGCTTGGGACTCCCGTGGATCCAGTACTTC
CASSLGLPWIQYF
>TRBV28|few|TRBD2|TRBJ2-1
TGTGCCAGCAGACACCCGGGACTAGCGGACTCCTACAATGAGCAGTTCTTC
CASRHPGLADSYNEQFF
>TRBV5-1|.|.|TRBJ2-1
TGCGCCAGCAGCTTGGAGGCCGGGACCCATGAGCAGTTCTTC
CASSLEAGTHEQFF
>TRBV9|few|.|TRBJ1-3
TGTGCCAGCAGCGTAGGAGCGGTCTCTGGAAACACCATATATTTT
CASSVGAVSGNTIYF
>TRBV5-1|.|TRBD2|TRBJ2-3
TGCGCCAGCAGCTTCGAGGTAGCGGGAGGCGTAGATACGCAGTATTTT
CASSFEVAGGVDTQYF
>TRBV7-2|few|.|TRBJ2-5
TGTGCCAGCAGCGCGTTGAGGGAGACCCAGTACTTC
CASSALRETQYF
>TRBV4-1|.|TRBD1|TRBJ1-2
TGCGCCAGCAGCCAAGATTCCGGGACAGGCGTCCTAAGAGGCTACACCTTC
CASSQDSGTGVLRGYTF
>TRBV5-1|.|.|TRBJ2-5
TGCGCCAGCAGCCCAGGGGACTACCGCCAAGAGACCCAGTACTTC
CASSPGDYRQETQYF
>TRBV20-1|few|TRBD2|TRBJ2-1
TGCAGTGCTTCCAGGGGGACTAGCGGGATTAATGAGCAGTTCTTC
CSASRGTSGINEQFF
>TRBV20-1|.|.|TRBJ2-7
TGCAGTGCGGAAAAGGACCACGAGCAGTACTTC
CSAEKDHEQYF
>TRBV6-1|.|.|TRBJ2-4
TGTGCCAGCAGTGACCACGGACTAGCCAAAAACATTCAGTACTTC
CASSDHGLAKNIQYF
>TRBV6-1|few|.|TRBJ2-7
TGTGCCAGCAGTGAAACTGGGGGCCTTCTCTACGAGCAGTACTTC
CASSETGGLLYEQYF
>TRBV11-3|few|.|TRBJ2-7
TGTGCCAGCAGCTTAAACAGGGCGAACGAGCAGTACTTC
CASSLNRANEQYF
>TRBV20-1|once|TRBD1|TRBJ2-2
TGCAGTGCTAGGGTCCCCTTCGAGGGGGCCGCAACCGGGGAGCTGTTTTTT
CSARVPFEGAATGELFF
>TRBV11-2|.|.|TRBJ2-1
TGTGCCAGCAGGAAACTAGGAGGACGCTACAATGAGCAGTTCTTC
CASRKLGGRYNEQFF
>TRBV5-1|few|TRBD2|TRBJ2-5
TGCGCCAGCAGCCCCGGACTAGCGGGTTACCAAGAGACCCAGTACTTC
CASSPGLAGYQETQYF
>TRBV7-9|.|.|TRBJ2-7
TGTGCCAGCAGCTTAAAGGGGTTCCGGGACGAGCAGTACTTC
CASSLKGFRDEQYF
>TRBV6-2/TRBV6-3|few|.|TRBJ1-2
TGTGCCAGCAGTTACGTTGACACCGCTAACTATGGCTACACCTTC
CASSYVDTANYGYTF
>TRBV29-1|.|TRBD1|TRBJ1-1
TGCAGCGTCGGGGACAGAACTGAAGCTTTCTTT
CSVGDRTEAFF
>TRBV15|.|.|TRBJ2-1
TGTGCCACCAGCAGAGAAGCGGGCCCACTGGGAGGGGGGCAGTTCTTC
CATSREAGPLGGGQFF
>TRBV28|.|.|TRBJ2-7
TGTGCCAGCAGCATAACAGGGTTGCCCTACGAGCAGTACTTC
CASSITGLPYEQYF